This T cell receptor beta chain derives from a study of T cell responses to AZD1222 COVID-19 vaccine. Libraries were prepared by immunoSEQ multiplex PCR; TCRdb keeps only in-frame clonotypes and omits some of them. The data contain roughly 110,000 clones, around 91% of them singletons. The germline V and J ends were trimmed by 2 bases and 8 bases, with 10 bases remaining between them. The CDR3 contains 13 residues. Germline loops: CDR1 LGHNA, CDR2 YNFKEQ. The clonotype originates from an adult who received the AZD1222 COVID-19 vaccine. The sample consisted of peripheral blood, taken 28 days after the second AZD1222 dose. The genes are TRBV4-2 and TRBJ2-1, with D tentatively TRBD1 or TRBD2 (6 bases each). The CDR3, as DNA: TGTGCCAGCAGCCAACTCGGGGGCGATGAGCAGTTCTTC. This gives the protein CASSQLGGDEQFF.